This T cell receptor beta chain was sequenced for a study of T-cell memory formation after mild COVID-19. From germline, CDR1 is SEHNR and CDR2 FQNEAQ (reference sequence). The CDR3 spans 11 residues. This clonotype was detected only a few times. One end of the junction does not line up with germline, which may come from a read error. TCRdb analysed the 5' RACE reads with MiXCR anew, one entry per CDR3 protein. The table lists fewer than 350,000 distinct CDR3 sequences, more than 15% of them singletons. This TCR came from a man between 18 and 35 years old who had mild COVID-19 (a few samples of this study predate the infection). Cell type and time point are not known. The J gene is TRBJ2-3, the V gene TRBV7-9; D is ambiguous. Sequenced: PBMCs or a T cell subset sorted from them (not recorded which). The CDR3 DNA is TGTGCCGGCAGAAGGGCAGATACGCAGTATTTT. It codes for CAGRRADTQYF. Full variable domain (outside the CDR3, taken from reference TRBV7-9 and TRBJ2-3): DTGVSQNPRHKITKRGQNVTFRCDPISEHNRLYWYRQTLGQGPEFLTYFQNEAQLEKSRLLSDRFSAERPKGSFSTLEIQRTEQGDSAMYLCAGRRADTQYFGPGTRLTVL.